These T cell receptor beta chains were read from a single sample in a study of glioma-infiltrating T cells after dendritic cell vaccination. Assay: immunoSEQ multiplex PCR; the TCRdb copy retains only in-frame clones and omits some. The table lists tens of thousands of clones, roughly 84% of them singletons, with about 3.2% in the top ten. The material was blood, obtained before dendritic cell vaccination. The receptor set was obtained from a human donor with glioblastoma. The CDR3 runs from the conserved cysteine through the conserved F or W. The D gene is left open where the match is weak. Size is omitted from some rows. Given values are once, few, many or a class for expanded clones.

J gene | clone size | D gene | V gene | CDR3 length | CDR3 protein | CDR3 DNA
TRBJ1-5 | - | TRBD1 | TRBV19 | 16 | CASTRGPGRFNQPQHF | TGTGCCAGTACTAGGGGGCCTGGTCGTTTCAATCAGCCCCAGCATTTT
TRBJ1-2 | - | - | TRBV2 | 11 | CASSGNYGYTF | TGTGCCAGCAGCGGTAACTATGGCTACACCTTC
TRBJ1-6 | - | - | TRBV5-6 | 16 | CASSPTGGGSDSPLHF | TGTGCCAGCAGCCCCACTGGGGGGGGCAGTGATTCACCCCTCCACTTT
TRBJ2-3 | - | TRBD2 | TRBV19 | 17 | CASTKTGTSGVGDTQYF | TGTGCCAGTACCAAGACGGGGACTAGCGGGGTAGGGGATACGCAGTATTTT
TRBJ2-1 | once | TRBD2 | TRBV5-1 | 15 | CASRPLAGYYNEQFF | TGCGCCAGCAGGCCGCTAGCGGGGTATTACAATGAGCAGTTCTTC
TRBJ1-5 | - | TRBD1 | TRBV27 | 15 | CASSPTGGWDQPQHF | TGTGCCAGCAGCCCGACAGGGGGCTGGGATCAGCCCCAGCATTTT
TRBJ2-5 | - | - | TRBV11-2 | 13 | CASSFERGGAQYF | TGTGCCAGCAGCTTCGAGAGGGGGGGGGCCCAGTACTTC
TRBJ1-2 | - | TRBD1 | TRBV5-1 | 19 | CASSSGAGGQGPPNYGYTF | TGCGCCAGCAGCTCTGGCGCCGGGGGACAGGGGCCCCCCAACTATGGCTACACCTTC
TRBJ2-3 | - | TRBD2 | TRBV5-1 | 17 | CASSGGTSGGATDTQYF | TGCGCCAGCAGCGGCGGGACTAGCGGGGGGGCGACAGATACGCAGTATTTT
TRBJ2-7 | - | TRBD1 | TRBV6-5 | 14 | CASTPLTGPYEQYF | TGTGCCAGCACCCCCCTGACAGGGCCGTACGAGCAGTACTTC
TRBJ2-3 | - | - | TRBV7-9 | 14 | CASSLRQGIDTQYF | TGTGCCAGCAGCTTAAGGCAGGGAATAGATACGCAGTATTTT
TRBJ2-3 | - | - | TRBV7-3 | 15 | CASSPIAVQTDTQYF | TGTGCCAGCAGCCCTATAGCGGTCCAAACAGATACGCAGTATTTT
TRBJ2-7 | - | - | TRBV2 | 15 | CASSAGRQESYEQYF | TGTGCCAGCAGTGCGGGGAGACAAGAATCCTACGAGCAGTACTTC
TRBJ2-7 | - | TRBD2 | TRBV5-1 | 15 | CASSSGGAGGREQYF | TGCGCCAGCAGCTCGGGAGGGGCGGGAGGGCGAGAGCAGTACTTC
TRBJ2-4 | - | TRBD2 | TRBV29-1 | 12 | CSVERERNIQYF | TGCAGCGTTGAGCGGGAGCGGAACATTCAGTACTTC
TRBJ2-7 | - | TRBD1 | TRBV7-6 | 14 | CASSTRTGSYEQYF | TGTGCCAGCAGCACTCGGACAGGGAGCTACGAGCAGTACTTC
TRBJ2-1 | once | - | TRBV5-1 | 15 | CASSSRDPTYNEQFF | TGCGCCAGCAGCTCCCGGGATCCCACCTACAATGAGCAGTTCTTC
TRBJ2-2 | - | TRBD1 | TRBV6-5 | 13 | CASSQGGAGELFF | TGTGCCAGCAGTCAAGGGGGCGCCGGGGAGCTGTTTTTT
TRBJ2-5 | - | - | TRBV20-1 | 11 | CSARRAETQYF | TGCAGTGCTAGAAGAGCAGAGACCCAGTACTTC
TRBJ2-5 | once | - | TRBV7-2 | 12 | CTSSSPGTTQYF | TGTACCAGCAGCTCCCCGGGAACGACCCAGTACTTC
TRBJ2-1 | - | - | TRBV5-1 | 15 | CASSLASVTYNEQFF | TGCGCCAGCAGCTTGGCGTCCGTTACCTACAATGAGCAGTTCTTC
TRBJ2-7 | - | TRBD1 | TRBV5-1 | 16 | CASRDNEGQGVYEQYF | TGCGCCAGCAGGGATAATGAAGGACAGGGGGTTTACGAGCAGTACTTC
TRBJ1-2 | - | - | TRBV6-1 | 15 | CASSEGAGSGYGYTF | TGTGCCAGCAGTGAAGGGGCAGGTAGTGGTTATGGCTACACCTTC
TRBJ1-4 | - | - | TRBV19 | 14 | CASSILGSSEKLFF | TGTGCCAGTAGTATTCTTGGTAGCTCTGAAAAACTGTTTTTT
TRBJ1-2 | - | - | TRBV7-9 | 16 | CASSLVSGSTSYGYTF | TGTGCCAGCAGCTTGGTCAGCGGCAGTACGTCGTATGGCTACACCTTC